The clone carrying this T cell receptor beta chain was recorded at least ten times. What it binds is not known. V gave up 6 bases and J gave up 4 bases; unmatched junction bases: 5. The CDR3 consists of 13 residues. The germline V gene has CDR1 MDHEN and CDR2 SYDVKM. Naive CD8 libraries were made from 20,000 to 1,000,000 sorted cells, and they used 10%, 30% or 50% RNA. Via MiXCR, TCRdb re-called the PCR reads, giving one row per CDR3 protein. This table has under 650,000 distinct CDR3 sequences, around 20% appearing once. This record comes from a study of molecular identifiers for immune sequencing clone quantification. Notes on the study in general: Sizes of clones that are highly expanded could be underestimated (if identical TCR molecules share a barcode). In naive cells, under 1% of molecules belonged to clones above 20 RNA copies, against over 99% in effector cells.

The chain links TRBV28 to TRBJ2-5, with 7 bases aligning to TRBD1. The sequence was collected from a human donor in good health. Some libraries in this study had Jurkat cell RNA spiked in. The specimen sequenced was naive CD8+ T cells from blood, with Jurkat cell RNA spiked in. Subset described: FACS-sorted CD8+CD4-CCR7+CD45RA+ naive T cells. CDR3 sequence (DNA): TGTGCCAGCAGACTCACAGGGGTAGAGACCCAGTACTTC. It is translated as CASRLTGVETQYF.